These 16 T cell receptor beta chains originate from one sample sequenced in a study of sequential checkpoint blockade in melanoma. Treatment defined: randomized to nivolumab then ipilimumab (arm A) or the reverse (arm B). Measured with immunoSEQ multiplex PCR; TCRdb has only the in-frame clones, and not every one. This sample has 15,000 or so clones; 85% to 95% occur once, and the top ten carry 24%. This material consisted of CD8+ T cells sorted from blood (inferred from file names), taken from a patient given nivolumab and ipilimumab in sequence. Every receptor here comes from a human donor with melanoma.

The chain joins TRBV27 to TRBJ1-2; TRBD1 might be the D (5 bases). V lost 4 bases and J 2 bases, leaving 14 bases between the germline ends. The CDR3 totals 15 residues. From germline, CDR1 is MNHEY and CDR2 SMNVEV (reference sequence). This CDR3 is CASSYQGWGNYGYTF. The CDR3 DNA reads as TGTGCCAGCAGTTACCAAGGGTGGGGCAACTATGGCTACACCTTC.

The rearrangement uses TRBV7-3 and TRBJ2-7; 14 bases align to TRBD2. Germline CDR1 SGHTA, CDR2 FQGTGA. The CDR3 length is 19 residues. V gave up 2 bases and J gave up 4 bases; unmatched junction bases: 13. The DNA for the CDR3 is TGTGCCAGCAGCTTACTACCCCCCTACGGGACTAGCGGGGGATACGAGCAGTACGTC. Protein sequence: CASSLLPPYGTSGGYEQYV.

The CDR3 DNA reads as TGTGCCAGCAGTGGGGACAGGGACGCTAACTATGGCTACACCTTC. It specifies CASSGDRDANYGYTF. This rearrangement joins TRBV2 to TRBJ1-2, with 9 bases identical to TRBD1. The junction had 3 bases not matched to a gene; V was cut back by 4 bases and J by 0 bases. Germline values: CDR1 SNHLY, CDR2 FYNNEI. This CDR3 comprises 15 residues.

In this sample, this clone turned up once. The chain's CDR3 is CASSSSREGYEQYF. The CDR3 DNA is TGTGCCAGCAGTTCGTCGCGGGAGGGGTACGAGCAGTACTTC. J is TRBJ2-7 and V is TRBV28; TRBD2 matches 9 bases. Germline CDR1 reads MDHEN; CDR2 reads SYDVKM. V trimming: 4 bases; J trimming: 4 bases; junction bases outside the gene matches: 5. CDR3 length equals 14 residues.

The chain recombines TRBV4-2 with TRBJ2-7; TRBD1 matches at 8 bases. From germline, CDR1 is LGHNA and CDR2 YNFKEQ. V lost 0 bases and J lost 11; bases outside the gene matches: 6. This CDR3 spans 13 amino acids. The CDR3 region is CASSQDGTGGEYF. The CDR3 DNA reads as TGTGCCAGCAGCCAAGATGGAACAGGGGGTGAGTACTTC.

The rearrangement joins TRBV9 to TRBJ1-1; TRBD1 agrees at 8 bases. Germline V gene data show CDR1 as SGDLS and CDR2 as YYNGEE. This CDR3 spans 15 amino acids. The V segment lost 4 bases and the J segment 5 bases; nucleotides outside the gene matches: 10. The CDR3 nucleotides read TGTGCCAGCAGCTTTACCGGGACAGGACCTACTGAAGCTTTCTTT. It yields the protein CASSFTGTGPTEAFF.

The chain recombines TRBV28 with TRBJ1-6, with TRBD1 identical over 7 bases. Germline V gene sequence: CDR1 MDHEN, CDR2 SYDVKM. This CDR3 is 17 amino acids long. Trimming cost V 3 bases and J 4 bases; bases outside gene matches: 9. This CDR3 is CASSFYRGVEYNSPLHF. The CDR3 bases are TGTGCCAGCAGTTTTTACAGGGGAGTTGAATATAATTCACCCCTCCACTTT. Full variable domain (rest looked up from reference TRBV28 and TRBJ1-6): DVKVTQSSRYLVKRTGEKVFLECVQDMDHENMFWYRQDPGLGLRLIYFSYDVKMKEKGDIPEGYSVSREKKERFSLILESASTNQTSMYLCASSFYRGVEYNSPLHFGNGTRLTVT.

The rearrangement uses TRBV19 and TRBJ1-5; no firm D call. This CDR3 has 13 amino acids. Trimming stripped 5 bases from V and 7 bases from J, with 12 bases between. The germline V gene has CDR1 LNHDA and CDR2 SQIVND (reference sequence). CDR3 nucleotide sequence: TGTGCCAGTAGTCCCAATCCGGGACAGCCCCAGCATTTT. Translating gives CASSPNPGQPQHF.

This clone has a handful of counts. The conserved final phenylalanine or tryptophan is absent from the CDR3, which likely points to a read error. CDR3 loop: CCVEGGSSYEQYY. CDR3 nucleotide sequence: TGCTGCGTTGAAGGGGGCAGTTCCTACGAGCAGTACTAC. This rearrangement joins TRBV29-1 to TRBJ2-7; 7 positions match TRBD1. This CDR3 is built from 13 residues. The germline V gene encodes CDR1 SQVTM and CDR2 ANQGSEA.

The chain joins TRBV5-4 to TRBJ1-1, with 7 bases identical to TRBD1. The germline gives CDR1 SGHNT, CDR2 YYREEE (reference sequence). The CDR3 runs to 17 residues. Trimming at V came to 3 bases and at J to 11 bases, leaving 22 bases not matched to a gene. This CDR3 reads CASSWNTMTGLQGRAFF. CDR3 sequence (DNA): TGTGCCAGCAGCTGGAATACGATGACAGGGCTCCAAGGGAGGGCTTTCTTT.

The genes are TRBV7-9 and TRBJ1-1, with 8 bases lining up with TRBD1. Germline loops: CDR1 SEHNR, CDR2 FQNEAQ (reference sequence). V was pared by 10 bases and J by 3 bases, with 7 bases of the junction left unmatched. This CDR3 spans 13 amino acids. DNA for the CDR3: TGTGCCAACAATAAACAGGGGGACACTGAAGCTTTCTTT. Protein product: CANNKQGDTEAFF.

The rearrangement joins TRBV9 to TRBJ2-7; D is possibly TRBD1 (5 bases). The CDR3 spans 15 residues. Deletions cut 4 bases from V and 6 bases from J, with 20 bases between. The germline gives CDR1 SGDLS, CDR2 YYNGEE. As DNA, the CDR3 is TGTGCCAGCAGCCCTTTTGACAGCCTCCTCGGCGAGCAGTACGTC. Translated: CASSPFDSLLGEQYV.

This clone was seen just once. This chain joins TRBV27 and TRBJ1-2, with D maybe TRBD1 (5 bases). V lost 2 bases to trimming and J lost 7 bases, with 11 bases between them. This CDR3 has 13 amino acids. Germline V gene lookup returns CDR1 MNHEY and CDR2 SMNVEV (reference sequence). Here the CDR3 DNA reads TGTGCCAGCAGTTTACCAGGGTCGATTGGCTACACCTTC. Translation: CASSLPGSIGYTF.

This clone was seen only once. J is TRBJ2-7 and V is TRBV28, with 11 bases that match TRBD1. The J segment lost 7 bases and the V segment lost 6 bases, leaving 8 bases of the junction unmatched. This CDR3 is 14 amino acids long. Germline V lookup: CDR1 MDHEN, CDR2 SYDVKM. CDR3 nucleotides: TGTGCCAGCAGGGGTCGGACAGGGGGCTCGGAGCAGTACGTC. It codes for CASRGRTGGSEQYV.

DNA for the CDR3: TGTGCCAGTAGTATTGATTCAGGCGAGAGCTCTCGGGCTTTCTTT. Its protein product is CASSIDSGESSRAFF. The chain has TRBV19 and TRBJ1-1; D is uncertain. Per germline, CDR1 LNHDA and CDR2 SQIVND (reference sequence). Trimming shortened V by 3 bases and J by 11 bases, and 22 bases separated the two germline ends. The CDR3 consists of 15 residues.

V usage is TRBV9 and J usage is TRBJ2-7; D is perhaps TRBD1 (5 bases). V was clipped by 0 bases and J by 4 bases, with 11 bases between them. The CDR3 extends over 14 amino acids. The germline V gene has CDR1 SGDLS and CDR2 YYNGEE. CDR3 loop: CASSVAEDRYEQYF. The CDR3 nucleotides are TGTGCCAGCAGCGTAGCCGAAGACAGATACGAGCAGTACTTC.